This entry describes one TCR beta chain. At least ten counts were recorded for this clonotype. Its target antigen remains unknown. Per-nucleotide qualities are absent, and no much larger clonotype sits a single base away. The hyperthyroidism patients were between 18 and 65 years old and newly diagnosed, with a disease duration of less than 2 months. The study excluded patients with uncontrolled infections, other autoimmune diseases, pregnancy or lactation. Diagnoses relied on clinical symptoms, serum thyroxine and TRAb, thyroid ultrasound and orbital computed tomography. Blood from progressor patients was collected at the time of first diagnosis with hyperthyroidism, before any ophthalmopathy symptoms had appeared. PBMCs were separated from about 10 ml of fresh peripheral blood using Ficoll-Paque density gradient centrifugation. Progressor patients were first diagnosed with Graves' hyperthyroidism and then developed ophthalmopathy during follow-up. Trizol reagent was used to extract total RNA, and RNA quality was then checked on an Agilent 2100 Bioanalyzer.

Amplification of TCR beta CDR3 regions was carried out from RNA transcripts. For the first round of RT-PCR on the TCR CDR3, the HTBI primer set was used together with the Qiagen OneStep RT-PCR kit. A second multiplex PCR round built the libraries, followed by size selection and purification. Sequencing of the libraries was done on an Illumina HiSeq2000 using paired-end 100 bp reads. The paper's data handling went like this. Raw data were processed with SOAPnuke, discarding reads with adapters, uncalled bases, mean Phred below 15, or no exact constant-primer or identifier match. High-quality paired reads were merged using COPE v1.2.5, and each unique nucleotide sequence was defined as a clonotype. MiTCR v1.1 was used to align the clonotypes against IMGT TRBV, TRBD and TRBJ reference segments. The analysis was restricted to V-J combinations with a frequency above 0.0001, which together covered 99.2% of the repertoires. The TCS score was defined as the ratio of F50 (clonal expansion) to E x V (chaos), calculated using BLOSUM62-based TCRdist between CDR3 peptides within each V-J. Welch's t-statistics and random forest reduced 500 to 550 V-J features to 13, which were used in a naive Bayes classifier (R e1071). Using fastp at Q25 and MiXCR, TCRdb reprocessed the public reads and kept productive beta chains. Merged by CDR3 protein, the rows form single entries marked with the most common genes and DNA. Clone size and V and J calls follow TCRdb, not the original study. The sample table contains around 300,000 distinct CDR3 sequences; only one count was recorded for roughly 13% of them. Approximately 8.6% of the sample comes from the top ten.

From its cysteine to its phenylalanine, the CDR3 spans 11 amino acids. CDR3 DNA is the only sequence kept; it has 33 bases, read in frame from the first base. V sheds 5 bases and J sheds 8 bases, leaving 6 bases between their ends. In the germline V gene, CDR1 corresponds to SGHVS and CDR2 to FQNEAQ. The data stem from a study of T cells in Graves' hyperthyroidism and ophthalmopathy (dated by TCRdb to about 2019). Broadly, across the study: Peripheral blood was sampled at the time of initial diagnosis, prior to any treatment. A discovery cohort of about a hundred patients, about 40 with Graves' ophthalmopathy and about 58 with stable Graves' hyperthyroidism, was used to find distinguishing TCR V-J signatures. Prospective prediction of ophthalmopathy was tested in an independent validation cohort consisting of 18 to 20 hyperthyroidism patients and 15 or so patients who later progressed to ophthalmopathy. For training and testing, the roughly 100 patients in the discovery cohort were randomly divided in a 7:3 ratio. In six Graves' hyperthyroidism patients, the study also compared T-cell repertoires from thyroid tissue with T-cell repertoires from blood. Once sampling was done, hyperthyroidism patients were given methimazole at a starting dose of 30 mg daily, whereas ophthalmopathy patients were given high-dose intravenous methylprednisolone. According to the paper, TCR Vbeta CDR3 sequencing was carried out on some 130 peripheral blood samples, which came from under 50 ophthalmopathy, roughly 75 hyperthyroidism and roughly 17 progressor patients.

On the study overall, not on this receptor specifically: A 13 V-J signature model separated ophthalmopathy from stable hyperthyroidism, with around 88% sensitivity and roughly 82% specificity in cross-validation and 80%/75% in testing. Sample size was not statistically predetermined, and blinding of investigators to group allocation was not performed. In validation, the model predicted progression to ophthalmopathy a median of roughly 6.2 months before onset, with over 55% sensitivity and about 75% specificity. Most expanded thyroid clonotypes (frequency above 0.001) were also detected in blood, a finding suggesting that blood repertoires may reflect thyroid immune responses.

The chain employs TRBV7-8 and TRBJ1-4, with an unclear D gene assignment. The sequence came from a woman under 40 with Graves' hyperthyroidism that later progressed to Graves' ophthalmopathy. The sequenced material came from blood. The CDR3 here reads CASSTQEKLFF. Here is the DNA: TGTGCCAGCAGCACGCAGGAAAAACTGTTTTTT.